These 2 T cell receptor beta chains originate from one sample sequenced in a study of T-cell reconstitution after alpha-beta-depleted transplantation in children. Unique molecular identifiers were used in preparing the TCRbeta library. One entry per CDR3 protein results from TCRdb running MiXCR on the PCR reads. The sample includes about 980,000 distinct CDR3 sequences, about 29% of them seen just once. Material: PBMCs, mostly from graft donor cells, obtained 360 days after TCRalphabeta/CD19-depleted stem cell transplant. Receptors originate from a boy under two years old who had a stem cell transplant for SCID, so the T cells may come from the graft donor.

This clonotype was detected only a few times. This chain's CDR3 is CSARGRGVLFF. The CDR3 DNA reads as TGCAGTGCTAGAGGGCGGGGGGTCCTGTTCTTC. V usage is TRBV20-1 and J usage is TRBJ2-1, with TRBD2 matching over 8 bases. The length of the CDR3 is 11 residues. V dropped 1 base and J dropped 15; count of bases not matched to a gene: 5. CDR1 and CDR2 (germline): DFQATT, SNEGSKA (reference sequence).

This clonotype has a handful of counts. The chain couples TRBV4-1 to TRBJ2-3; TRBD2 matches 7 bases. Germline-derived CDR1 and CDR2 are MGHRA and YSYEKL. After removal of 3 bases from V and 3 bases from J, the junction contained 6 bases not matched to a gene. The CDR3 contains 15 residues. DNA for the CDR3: TGCGCCAGCAGCCAGCCGGGACTACCTACAGATACGCAGTATTTT. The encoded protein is CASSQPGLPTDTQYF.